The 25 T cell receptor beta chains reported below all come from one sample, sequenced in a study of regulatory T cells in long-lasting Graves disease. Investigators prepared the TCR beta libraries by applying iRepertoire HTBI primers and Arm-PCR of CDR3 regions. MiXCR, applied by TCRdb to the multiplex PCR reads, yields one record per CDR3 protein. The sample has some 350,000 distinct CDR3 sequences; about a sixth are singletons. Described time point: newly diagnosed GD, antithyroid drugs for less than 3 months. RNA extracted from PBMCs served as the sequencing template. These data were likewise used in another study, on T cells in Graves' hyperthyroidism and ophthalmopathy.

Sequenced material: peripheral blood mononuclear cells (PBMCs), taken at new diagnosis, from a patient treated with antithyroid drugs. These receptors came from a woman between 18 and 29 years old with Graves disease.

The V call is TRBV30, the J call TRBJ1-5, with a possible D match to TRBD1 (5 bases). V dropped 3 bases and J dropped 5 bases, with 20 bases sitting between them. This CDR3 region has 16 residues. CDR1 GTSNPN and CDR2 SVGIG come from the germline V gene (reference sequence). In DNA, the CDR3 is TGTGCCTGGAGAGAACCCGGTCGGGGCCCCGATCAGCCCCAGCATTTT. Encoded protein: CAWREPGRGPDQPQHF.

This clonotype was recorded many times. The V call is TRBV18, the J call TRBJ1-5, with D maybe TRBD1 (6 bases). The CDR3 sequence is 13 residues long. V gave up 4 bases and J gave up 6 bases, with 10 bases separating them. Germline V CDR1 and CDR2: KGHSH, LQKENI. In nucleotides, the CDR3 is TGTGCCAGCTCACGGGGGGCGGGTCAGCCCCAGCATTTT. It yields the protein CASSRGAGQPQHF. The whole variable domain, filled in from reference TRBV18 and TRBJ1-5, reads NAGVMQNPRHLVRRRGQEARLRCSPMKGHSHVYWYRQLPEEGLKFMVYLQKENIIDESGMPKERFSAEFPKEGPSILRIQQVVRGDSAAYFCASSRGAGQPQHFGDGTRLSIL.

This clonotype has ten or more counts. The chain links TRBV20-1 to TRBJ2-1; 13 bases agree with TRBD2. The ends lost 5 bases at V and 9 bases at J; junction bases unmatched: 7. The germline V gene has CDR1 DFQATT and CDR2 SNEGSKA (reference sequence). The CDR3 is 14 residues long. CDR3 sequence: CSAEGLAGEGEQFF. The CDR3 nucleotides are TGCAGTGCTGAAGGACTAGCGGGAGAGGGTGAGCAGTTCTTC.

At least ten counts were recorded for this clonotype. CDR3 in DNA: TGTGCCAGCAGTGATGGAGGATATGGGCCCCAGCATTTT. This translates into CASSDGGYGPQHF. V and J are TRBV2 and TRBJ1-5; unclear D gene. The CDR3 loop spans 13 amino acids. V lost 3 bases and J 9 bases, leaving 12 bases between the germline ends. Germline V gene sequence: CDR1 SNHLY, CDR2 FYNNEI.

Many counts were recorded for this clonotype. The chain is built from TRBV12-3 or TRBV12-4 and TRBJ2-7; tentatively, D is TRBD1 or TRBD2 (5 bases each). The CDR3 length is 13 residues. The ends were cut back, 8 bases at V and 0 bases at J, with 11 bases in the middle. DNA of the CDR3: TGTGCCAGCCGGGACGCCATCTCCTACGAGCAGTACTTC. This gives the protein CASRDAISYEQYF.

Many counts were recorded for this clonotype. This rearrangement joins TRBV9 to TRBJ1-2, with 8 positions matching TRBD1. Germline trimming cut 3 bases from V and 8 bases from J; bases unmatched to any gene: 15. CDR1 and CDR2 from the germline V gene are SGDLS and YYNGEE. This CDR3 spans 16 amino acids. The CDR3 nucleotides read TGTGCCAGCAGCGCTTCCAAACAGGGGGTCTGGAGAGGCTACACCTTC. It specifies CASSASKQGVWRGYTF.

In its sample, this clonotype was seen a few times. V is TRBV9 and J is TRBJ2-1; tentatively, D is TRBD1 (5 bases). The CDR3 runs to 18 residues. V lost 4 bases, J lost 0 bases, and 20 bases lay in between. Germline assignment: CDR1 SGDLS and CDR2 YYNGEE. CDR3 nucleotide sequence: TGTGCCAGCAGCAGAAAAGCCATGGGGCTGAGCTCCTACAATGAGCAGTTCTTC. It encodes CASSRKAMGLSSYNEQFF. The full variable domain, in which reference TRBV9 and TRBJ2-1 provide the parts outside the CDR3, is DSGVTQTPKHLITATGQRVTLRCSPRSGDLSVYWYQQSLDQGLQFLIQYYNGEERAKGNILERFSAQQFPDLHSELNLSSLELGDSALYFCASSRKAMGLSSYNEQFFGPGTRLTVL.

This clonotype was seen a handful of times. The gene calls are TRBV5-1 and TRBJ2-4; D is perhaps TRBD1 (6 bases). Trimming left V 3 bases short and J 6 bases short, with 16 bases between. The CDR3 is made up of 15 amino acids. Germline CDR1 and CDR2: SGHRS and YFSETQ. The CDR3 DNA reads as TGCGCCAGCAGCTCCCAGGGGAGCAGGACAAACATTCAGTACTTC. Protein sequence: CASSSQGSRTNIQYF.

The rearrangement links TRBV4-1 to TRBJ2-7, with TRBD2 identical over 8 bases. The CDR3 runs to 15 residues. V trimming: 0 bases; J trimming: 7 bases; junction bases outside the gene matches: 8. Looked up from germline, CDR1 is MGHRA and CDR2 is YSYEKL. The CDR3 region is CASSQEWSGGGEQYF. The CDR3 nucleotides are TGCGCCAGCAGCCAAGAATGGAGCGGGGGCGGTGAGCAGTACTTC.

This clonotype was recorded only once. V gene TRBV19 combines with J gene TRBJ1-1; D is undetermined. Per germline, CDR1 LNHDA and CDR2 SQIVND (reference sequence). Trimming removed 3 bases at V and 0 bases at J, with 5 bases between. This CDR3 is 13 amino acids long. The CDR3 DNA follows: TGTGCCAGTAGTATGATAATGAACACTGAAGCTTTCTTT. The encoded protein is CASSMIMNTEAFF.

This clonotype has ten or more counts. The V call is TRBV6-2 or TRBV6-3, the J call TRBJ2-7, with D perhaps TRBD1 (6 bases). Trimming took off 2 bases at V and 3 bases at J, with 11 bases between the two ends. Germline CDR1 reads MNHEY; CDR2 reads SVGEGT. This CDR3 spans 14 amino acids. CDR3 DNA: TGTGCCAGCAGTTACGGGCAGGGGTTCTACGAGCAGTACTTC. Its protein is CASSYGQGFYEQYF.

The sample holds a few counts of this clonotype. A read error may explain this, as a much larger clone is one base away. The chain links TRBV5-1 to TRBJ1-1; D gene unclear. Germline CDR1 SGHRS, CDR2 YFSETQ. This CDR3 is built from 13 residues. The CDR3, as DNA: TGCGCCAGCAGCCAGAACCCGAACACTGTAGCTTTCTTT. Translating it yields CASSQNPNTVAFF.

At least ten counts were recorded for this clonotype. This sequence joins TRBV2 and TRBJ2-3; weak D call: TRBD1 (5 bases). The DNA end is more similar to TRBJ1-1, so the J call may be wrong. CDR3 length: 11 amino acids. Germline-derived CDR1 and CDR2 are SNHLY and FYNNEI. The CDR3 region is CASSGGWEAFF. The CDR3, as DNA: TGTGCCAGCAGTGGGGGGTGGGAAGCTTTCTTT.

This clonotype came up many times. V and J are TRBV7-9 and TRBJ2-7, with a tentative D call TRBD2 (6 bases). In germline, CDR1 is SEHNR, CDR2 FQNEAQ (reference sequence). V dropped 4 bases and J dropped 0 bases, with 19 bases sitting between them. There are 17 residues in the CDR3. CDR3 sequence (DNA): TGTGCCAGCAGCTACGGAGGGTCAGAGGGGTACTCCTACGAGCAGTACTTC. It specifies CASSYGGSEGYSYEQYF.

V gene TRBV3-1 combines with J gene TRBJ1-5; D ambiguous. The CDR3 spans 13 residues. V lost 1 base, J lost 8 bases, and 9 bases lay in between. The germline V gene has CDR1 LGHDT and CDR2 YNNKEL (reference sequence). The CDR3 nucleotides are TGTGCCAGCAGCCAAGGTTCCGGGAAGCCCCAGCATTTT. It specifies CASSQGSGKPQHF.

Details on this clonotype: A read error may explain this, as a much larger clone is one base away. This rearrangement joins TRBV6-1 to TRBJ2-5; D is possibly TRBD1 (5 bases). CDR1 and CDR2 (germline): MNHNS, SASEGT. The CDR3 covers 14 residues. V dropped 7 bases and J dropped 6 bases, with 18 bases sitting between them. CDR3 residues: CASTPQDQPQTQYF. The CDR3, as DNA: TGTGCCAGCACCCCACAGGACCAGCCGCAGACCCAGTACTTC.

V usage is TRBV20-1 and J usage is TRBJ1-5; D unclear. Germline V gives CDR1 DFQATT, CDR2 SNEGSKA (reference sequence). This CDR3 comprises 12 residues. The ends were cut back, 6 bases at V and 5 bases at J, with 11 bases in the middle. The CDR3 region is CSAASGDQPQHF. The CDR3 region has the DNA TGCAGTGCGGCGTCAGGTGATCAGCCCCAGCATTTT.

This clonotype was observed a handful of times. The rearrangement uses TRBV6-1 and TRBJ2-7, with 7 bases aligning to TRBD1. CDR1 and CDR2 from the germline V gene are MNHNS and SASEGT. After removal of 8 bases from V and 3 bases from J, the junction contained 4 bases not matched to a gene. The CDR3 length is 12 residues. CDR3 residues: CASDGTVYEQYF. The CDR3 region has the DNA TGTGCCAGCGATGGGACAGTCTACGAGCAGTACTTC.

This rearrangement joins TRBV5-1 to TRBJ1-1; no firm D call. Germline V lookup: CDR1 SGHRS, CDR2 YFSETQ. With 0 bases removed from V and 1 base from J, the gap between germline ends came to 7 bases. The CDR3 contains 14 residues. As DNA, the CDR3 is TGCGCCAGCAGCTTGGATACAGCGAACACTGAAGCTTTCTTT. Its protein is CASSLDTANTEAFF. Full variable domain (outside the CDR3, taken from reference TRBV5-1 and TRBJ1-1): KAGVTQTPRYLIKTRGQQVTLSCSPISGHRSVSWYQQTPGQGLQFLFEYFSETQRNKGNFPGRFSGRQFSNSRSEMNVSTLELGDSALYLCASSLDTANTEAFFGQGTRLTVV.

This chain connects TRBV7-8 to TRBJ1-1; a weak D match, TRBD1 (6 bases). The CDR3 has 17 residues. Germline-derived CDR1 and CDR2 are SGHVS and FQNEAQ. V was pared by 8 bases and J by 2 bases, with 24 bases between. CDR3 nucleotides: TGTGCCAGCCAGATGGGGGCAACTGGGGTAAGAAACACTGAAGCTTTCTTT. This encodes CASQMGATGVRNTEAFF.

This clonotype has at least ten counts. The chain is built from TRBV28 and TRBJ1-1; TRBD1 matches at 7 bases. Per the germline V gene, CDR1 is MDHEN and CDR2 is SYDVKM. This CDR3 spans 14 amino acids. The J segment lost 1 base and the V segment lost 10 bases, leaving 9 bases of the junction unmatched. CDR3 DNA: TGTGCCACCGGGGGAGGGGGCAGGAACACTGAAGCTTTCTTT. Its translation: CATGGGGRNTEAFF.

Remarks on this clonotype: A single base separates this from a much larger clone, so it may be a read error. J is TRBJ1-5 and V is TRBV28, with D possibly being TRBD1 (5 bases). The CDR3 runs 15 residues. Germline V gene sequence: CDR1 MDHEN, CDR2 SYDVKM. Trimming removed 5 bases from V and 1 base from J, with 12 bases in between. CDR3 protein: CASSPARDSNQPQHF. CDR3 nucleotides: TGTGCCAGCAGTCCCGCCCGGGACAGCAATCAGCCCCAGCATTTT. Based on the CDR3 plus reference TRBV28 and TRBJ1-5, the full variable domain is DVKVTQSSRYLVKRTGEKVFLECVQDMDHENMFWYRQDPGLGLRLIYFSYDVKMKEKGDIPEGYSVSREKKERFSLILESASTNQTSMYLCASSPARDSNQPQHFGDGTRLSIL.

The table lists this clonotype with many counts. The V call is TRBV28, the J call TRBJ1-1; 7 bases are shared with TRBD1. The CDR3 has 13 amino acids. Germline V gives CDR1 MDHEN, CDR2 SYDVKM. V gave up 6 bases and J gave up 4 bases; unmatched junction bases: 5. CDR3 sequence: CASSQGGATEAFF. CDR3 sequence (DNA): TGTGCCAGCAGCCAGGGGGGGGCCACTGAAGCTTTCTTT.

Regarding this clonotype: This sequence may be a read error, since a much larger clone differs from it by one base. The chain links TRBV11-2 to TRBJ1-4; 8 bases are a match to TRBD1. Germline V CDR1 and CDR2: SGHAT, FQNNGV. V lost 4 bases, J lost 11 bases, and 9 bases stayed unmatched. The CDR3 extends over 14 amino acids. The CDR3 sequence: CASSSDRAMGKLFF. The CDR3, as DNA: TGTGCCAGCAGCTCGGACAGGGCGATGGGGAAACTGTTTTTT.

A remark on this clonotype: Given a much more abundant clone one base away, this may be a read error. CDR3 sequence reads: CSARVTTVNSPLYF. CDR3 sequence (DNA): TGCAGTGCTAGAGTAACGACCGTGAATTCACCCCTCTACTTT. V and J are TRBV20-1 and TRBJ1-6; no reliable D call. CDR3 length: 14 residues. Germline CDR1 is DFQATT and CDR2 is SNEGSKA (reference sequence).